This T cell receptor beta chain was documented in a study of beta chain features in type 1 diabetes. Sequenced material consisted of expressed TCRB transcripts (all of the isolated RNA was reverse transcribed). Libraries were prepared by immunoSEQ multiplex PCR; TCRdb keeps only in-frame clonotypes and omits some of them. This table holds 250,000 or so clones, about 30% found once. V was clipped by 1 base and J by 4 bases; unmatched bases: 0. The CDR3 has 13 amino acids. Per the germline V gene, CDR1 is SGHRS and CDR2 is YFSETQ. The receptor was derived from a man under 40 in good health. The chain is built from TRBV5-1 and TRBJ2-5; 8 nucleotides agree with TRBD1. The material sequenced was central memory CD4+ T cells from blood. This CDR3 is CASSLTGGETQYF. In DNA, the CDR3 is TGCGCCAGCAGCTTGACAGGGGGAGAGACCCAGTACTTC. Based on the CDR3 plus reference TRBV5-1 and TRBJ2-5, the full variable domain is KAGVTQTPRYLIKTRGQQVTLSCSPISGHRSVSWYQQTPGQGLQFLFEYFSETQRNKGNFPGRFSGRQFSNSRSEMNVSTLELGDSALYLCASSLTGGETQYFGPGTRLLVL.